This T cell receptor beta chain was recorded in a study of T cells in localized non-small cell lung cancer. CDR1 and CDR2 (germline): SGHTA, FQGNSA. The CDR3 runs 16 residues. The junction had 6 bases not matched to a gene; V was cut back by 4 bases and J by 2 bases. The table came from immunoSEQ multiplex PCR; TCRdb's copy has only in-frame clones and leaves some out. The table has about 19,000 clones, about 93% seen once; the top ten hold approximately 4.1%. Findings of the study overall: Patients showing higher blood T cell density tended to see longer overall survival. Tumor trailed uninvolved adjacent lung in T cell clonality, which peaked there. Because researchers sequenced only one region of the tumor, heterogeneity is still possible. Out of the top 100 tumor clones, a median approximately 57 were seen in adjacent lung.

The sample holds a few counts of this clone. Its antigen remains unidentified. The TCR comes from a male donor at least 60 years old with stage I squamous cell lung carcinoma. The sample consisted of peripheral blood, taken before any cancer treatment. The chain recombines TRBV7-2 with TRBJ2-1, with TRBD2 matching 9 bases. CDR3 bases: TGTGCCAGCAGCTCCATAGCGGGAGACCCCTACAATGAGCAGTTCTTC. This sequence encodes CASSSIAGDPYNEQFF.